This T cell receptor beta chain originates from a study of siplizumab effects on memory and regulatory T cells (dated by TCRdb to the late 2010s). Turning to the overall study: The study looked at the effect of siplizumab, an anti-CD2 antibody, on alloreactive T-cell subsets in allogeneic mixed lymphocyte reactions made from human PBMCs. Study-wide conclusions, independent of this receptor: Because sequences at frequencies below about 10^-5 were poorly captured, only a minor fraction of alloreactive clones could be mapped back to unstimulated subsets. Compared with memory T cells, unstimulated naive T cells appeared more diverse, and naive cells seemed to make a substantial contribution to the alloresponse. Among mappable alloreactive CD4+ clones, the Treg-derived fraction averaged approximately 72% with siplizumab versus 26.9% in control reactions. Whether proliferating Tregs from siplizumab cultures actually had suppressive function was not functionally confirmed. The cumulative frequency of alloreactive sequences that could be traced back to unstimulated CD4+ memory T cells was significantly reduced by siplizumab. Roughly 80-96% of proliferating CD4+ or CD8+ clones could not be assigned a naive or memory phenotype.

Sorted unstimulated T cells and proliferating T cells recovered from mixed lymphocyte reactions underwent TCRbeta CDR3 sequencing. Fresh whole blood from ten HLA-typed healthy donors was used as the source from which PBMCs were isolated. To map where alloreactive clones came from, CD4+ non-regulatory T cells in the unstimulated state were FACS-sorted. The method behind the library was the immunoSEQ multiplex PCR assay. Some 1.1 x 10^5 TCR templates per sample were assayed by the deep sequencing platform. Genomic DNA extracted from sorted T cells was the material used for TCRbeta CDR3 sequencing. The authors' analysis ran thus. The R programming language was used for clonal analysis of TCRbeta CDR3 data. Unstimulated samples were compared with post-reaction CFSE-low samples to define alloreactive CD4+ and CD8+ clones. Regulatory or non-regulatory origin of alloreactive CD4+ clones was assigned by matching sequences to the sorted unstimulated Treg and non-Treg repertoires. Here the immuneACCESS table is served through TCRdb, limited to in-frame sequences with V and J called. Missing clones are a known gap in these copies; in checked studies unresolved V genes cover under half, and the rest lacks a known reason. V, J and clone size are those of that table, while D and trimming were read from the DNA. The sample table lists about 120,000 clones, 93% of them with a count of one. The top ten hold approximately 0.17% of the sample.

Taken from the germline V gene, the CDR1 and CDR2 loops are MNHEY and SVGAGI. A distance of 15 bases separates the germline ends of V and J, which lose 7 bases and 2 bases respectively. From cysteine to phenylalanine, the CDR3 is 14 amino acids long. The sequence is cut down to CDR3 DNA, 42 bases in frame from base 1. Remarks on this clone: Its antigen is currently not known. No clone much larger than this one lies a single base away; base qualities are absent.

The V and J segments used are TRBV6-5 and TRBJ2-7, with an unclear D gene assignment. Sequencing was performed on non-Treg CD4+ T cells sorted from blood. Sample cell subset or site, as interpreted from the label and publication: FACS-sorted unstimulated CD4+ non-regulatory T cells. This receptor was taken from a human donor in good health. At the DNA level, the sequence is TGTGCCAGCACCATGGATGGGGATCCCTACGAGCAGTACTTC. Protein translation: CASTMDGDPYEQYF.